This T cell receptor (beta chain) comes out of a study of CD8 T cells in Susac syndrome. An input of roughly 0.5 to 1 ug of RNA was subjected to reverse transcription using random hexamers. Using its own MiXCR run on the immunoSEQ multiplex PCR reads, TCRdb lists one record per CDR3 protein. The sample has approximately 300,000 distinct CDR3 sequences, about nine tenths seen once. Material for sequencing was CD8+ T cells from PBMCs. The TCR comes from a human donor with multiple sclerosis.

CDR3 loop: CAWSPRWGATTEAFF. The DNA of the CDR3 is TGTGCCTGGAGTCCTCGTTGGGGGGCAACGACTGAAGCTTTCTTT. The V call is TRBV30, the J call TRBJ1-1, with a weak D call TRBD1 (6 bases). Germline values: CDR1 GTSNPN, CDR2 SVGIG (reference sequence). Trimming shortened V by 2 bases and J by 5 bases, and 18 bases separated the two germline ends. This CDR3 spans 15 amino acids.